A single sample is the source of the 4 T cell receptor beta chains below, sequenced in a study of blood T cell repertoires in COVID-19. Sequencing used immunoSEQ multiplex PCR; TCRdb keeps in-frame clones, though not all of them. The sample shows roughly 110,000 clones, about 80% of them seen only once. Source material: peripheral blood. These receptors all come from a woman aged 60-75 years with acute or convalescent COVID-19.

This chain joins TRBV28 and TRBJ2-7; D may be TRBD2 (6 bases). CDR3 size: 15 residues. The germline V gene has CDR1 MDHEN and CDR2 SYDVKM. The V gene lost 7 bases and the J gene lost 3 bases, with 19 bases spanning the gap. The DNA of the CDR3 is TGTGCCAGCATCTCTCCCGGCTCGGGGGTCTACGAGCAGTACTTC. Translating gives CASISPGSGVYEQYF.

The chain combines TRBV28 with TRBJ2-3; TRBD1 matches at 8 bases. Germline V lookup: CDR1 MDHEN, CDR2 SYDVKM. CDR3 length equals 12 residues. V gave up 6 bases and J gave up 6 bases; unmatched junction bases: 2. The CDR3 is CASSWDRDTQYF. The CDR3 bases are TGTGCCAGCAGCTGGGACAGGGATACGCAGTATTTT.

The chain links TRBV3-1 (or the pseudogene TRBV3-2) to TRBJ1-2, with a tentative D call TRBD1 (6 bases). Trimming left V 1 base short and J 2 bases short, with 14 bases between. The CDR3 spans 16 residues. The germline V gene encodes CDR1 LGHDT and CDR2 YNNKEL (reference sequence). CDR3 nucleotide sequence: TGTGCCAGCAGCCAAGTTTCGGGGACACCAAACTATGGCTACACCTTC. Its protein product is CASSQVSGTPNYGYTF.

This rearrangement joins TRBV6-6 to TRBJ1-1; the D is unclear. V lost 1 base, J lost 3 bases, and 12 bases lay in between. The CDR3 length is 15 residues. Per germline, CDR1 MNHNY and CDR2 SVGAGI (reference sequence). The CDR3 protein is CASSYFGMYDTEAFF. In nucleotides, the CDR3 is TGTGCCAGCAGTTACTTCGGTATGTATGACACTGAAGCTTTCTTT.